Below, 18 T cell receptor beta chains from the same sample are listed, as sequenced in a study of T-cell memory formation after mild COVID-19. TCRdb analysed the 5' RACE reads with MiXCR anew, one entry per CDR3 protein. The repertoire holds under 400,000 distinct CDR3 sequences, with over 25% as singletons. Sequences were obtained from PBMCs or a T cell subset sorted from them (not recorded which). These receptors came from an adult woman who had mild COVID-19 (a few samples of this study predate the infection). Cell type and time point are not known.

This sequence joins TRBV9 and TRBJ1-3; D may be TRBD1 (5 bases). CDR1 and CDR2 (germline): SGDLS, YYNGEE. The V and J ends lost 3 bases and 0 bases respectively, with 10 bases between them. The CDR3 is 15 amino acids. DNA for the CDR3: TGTGCCAGCAGCGGACGGGACTACTCTGGAAACACCATATATTTT. Translating it yields CASSGRDYSGNTIYF.

The chain joins TRBV5-5 to TRBJ1-5; 9 bases align to TRBD1. The junction had 8 bases not matched to a gene; V was cut back by 1 base and J by 6 bases. The CDR3 length is 16 residues. The germline CDR1 and CDR2 sequences are SGHKS and YYEKEE (reference sequence). The CDR3 DNA reads TGTGCCAGCAGCTTGCGGGCAACAGGGGGCGGTCAGCCCCAGCATTTT. The encoded protein is CASSLRATGGGQPQHF.

The chain links TRBV7-9 to TRBJ1-5; D is perhaps TRBD1 (5 bases). CDR1 is SEHNR and CDR2 is FQNEAQ in the germline V gene (reference sequence). V dropped 6 bases and J dropped 3 bases, with 12 bases sitting between them. This CDR3 has 14 residues. In DNA, the CDR3 is TGTGCCAGCAGGACAGACGGAATCAATCAGCCCCAGCATTTT. Its translation: CASRTDGINQPQHF.

In its sample, this clonotype was seen many times. The chain employs TRBV15 and TRBJ2-5; D is possibly TRBD1 (6 bases). This CDR3 comprises 14 residues. Germline V gives CDR1 LNHNV, CDR2 YYDKDF (reference sequence). V lost 4 bases to trimming and J lost 5 bases, with 14 bases between them. The CDR3 sequence: CATSTYTGSETQYF. The DNA for the CDR3 is TGTGCCACCAGCACATATACAGGGTCGGAGACCCAGTACTTC.

This rearrangement joins TRBV30 to TRBJ1-5; TRBD1 matches at 7 bases. The CDR3 length is 14 residues. The J segment lost 4 bases and the V segment lost 5 bases, leaving 8 bases of the junction unmatched. Germline V gene sequence: CDR1 GTSNPN, CDR2 SVGIG (reference sequence). In nucleotides, the CDR3 is TGTGCCTGGGGGATTCCAGGGGGGAATCAGCCCCAGCATTTT. This translates into CAWGIPGGNQPQHF.

This clonotype was counted only a few times. The chain has TRBV7-2 and TRBJ1-2; 11 nucleotides match TRBD1. The junction had 7 bases not matched to a gene; V was cut back by 4 bases and J by 6 bases. The CDR3 is 15 residues long. Germline lookup yields CDR1 SGHTA and CDR2 FQGNSA. The CDR3 is CASSWGQGGRDGYTF. The CDR3 bases are TGTGCCAGCAGCTGGGGACAGGGGGGACGGGATGGCTACACCTTC.

The chain couples TRBV15 to TRBJ2-3; D gene unclear. The V gene lost 4 bases and the J gene lost 2 bases, with 13 bases spanning the gap. The CDR3 totals 15 residues. Germline V gene lookup returns CDR1 LNHNV and CDR2 YYDKDF (reference sequence). The CDR3 region is CATSKEFAHTDTQYF. The CDR3 DNA reads TGTGCCACCAGCAAAGAGTTTGCGCACACAGATACGCAGTATTTT. The variable domain in full, with the rest retrieved from reference TRBV15 and TRBJ2-3, is DAMVIQNPRYQVTQFGKPVTLSCSQTLNHNVMYWYQQKSSQAPKLLFHYYDKDFNNEADTPDNFQSRRPNTSFCFLDIRSPGLGDTAMYLCATSKEFAHTDTQYFGPGTRLTVL.

The sample holds a few counts of this clonotype. The chain employs TRBV12-3 or TRBV12-4 and TRBJ2-5; no reliable D call. CDR3 length equals 15 residues. V was pared by 0 bases and J by 3 bases, with 11 bases between. This CDR3 reads CASSLAGNWEETQYF. Here the CDR3 DNA reads TGTGCCAGCAGTTTAGCGGGAAACTGGGAAGAGACCCAGTACTTC.

This chain uses TRBV12-3 or TRBV12-4 with TRBJ1-2; 8 bases line up with TRBD1. V lost 5 bases, J lost 4 bases, and 3 bases stayed unmatched. This CDR3 is 13 amino acids long. The CDR3 DNA reads TGTGCCAGCAGTGGACAGGGAACCTATGGCTACACCTTC. This translates into CASSGQGTYGYTF.

The chain joins TRBV11-3 to TRBJ2-1; the match to TRBD2 covers 7 bases. The ends lost 0 bases at V and 0 bases at J; junction bases unmatched: 8. The CDR3 is made up of 18 amino acids. Germline loops: CDR1 SGHNT, CDR2 YENEEA. The CDR3 DNA follows: TGTGCCAGCAGCTTAGAGGCGGGCGGGAGCAGCTCCTACAATGAGCAGTTCTTC. Translation gives CASSLEAGGSSSYNEQFF.

Details on this clonotype: This is likely a read error, given that the CDR3 carries no conserved phenylalanine or tryptophan at its end. This rearrangement joins TRBV2 to TRBJ1-6, with D perhaps TRBD1 (6 bases). In germline, CDR1 is SNHLY, CDR2 FYNNEI. V dropped 5 bases and J dropped 7 bases, with 12 bases sitting between them. The CDR3 runs 14 residues. CDR3 amino acids: CASSFGGGNSPLHV. CDR3 sequence (DNA): TGTGCCAGCAGTTTCGGAGGGGGGAATTCACCCCTCCACGTT.

This clonotype was detected ten times or more. This chain uses TRBV6-5 with TRBJ2-1; D is undetermined. Trimming left V 3 bases short and J 5 bases short, with 14 bases between. Germline CDR1 is MNHEY and CDR2 is SVGAGI. There are 15 residues in the CDR3. The CDR3 reads CASSYLMGRNNEQFF. The CDR3 bases are TGTGCCAGCAGTTATCTAATGGGCAGGAACAATGAGCAGTTCTTC.

The genes are TRBV12-3 or TRBV12-4 and TRBJ2-7, with 13 nucleotides matching TRBD2. The CDR3 has 15 residues. Trimming removed 6 bases from V and 2 bases from J; junction bases left unmatched: 4. The CDR3 DNA sequence: TGTGCCAGCAGATACGGACTAGCGGGAGCCTACGAGCAGTACTTC. The encoded protein is CASRYGLAGAYEQYF.

On this clonotype: Mismatch with germline at one junction end may stem from a read error. This sequence joins TRBV7-8 and TRBJ1-4, with D unresolved. Germline V gives CDR1 SGHVS, CDR2 FQNEAQ. The CDR3 spans 15 residues. As DNA, the CDR3 is TGTGCCAGCAGCCTAGCGGGGTGGACTAATGAAAAACTGTTTTTT. Translation gives CASSLAGWTNEKLFF.

This chain uses TRBV4-1 with TRBJ1-1; the D gene is possibly TRBD1 (5 bases). The CDR3 length is 16 residues. V shed 5 bases and J shed 1 base, with 17 bases lying between them. Per the germline V gene, CDR1 is MGHRA and CDR2 is YSYEKL. The chain's CDR3 is CASSFSGSTANTEAFF. The DNA of the CDR3 is TGCGCCAGCAGCTTTTCAGGGTCCACAGCGAACACTGAAGCTTTCTTT.

This rearrangement joins TRBV5-4 to TRBJ2-7; D perhaps matches TRBD1 (5 bases). Germline V lookup: CDR1 SGHNT, CDR2 YYREEE (reference sequence). CDR3 length: 14 amino acids. Trimming cost V 0 bases and J 3 bases, with 10 bases left between them. The CDR3 reads CASSLGTLDYEQYF. CDR3 nucleotide sequence: TGTGCCAGCAGCTTGGGGACACTTGACTACGAGCAGTACTTC.

The J gene is TRBJ2-7, the V gene TRBV6-1; D might be TRBD1 (6 bases). CDR1 and CDR2 from the germline V gene are MNHNS and SASEGT. V was pared by 3 bases and J by 3 bases, with 12 bases between. The CDR3 has 14 amino acids. CDR3 sequence: CASSDRQEHYEQYF. CDR3 bases: TGTGCCAGCAGTGACCGACAGGAACACTACGAGCAGTACTTC.

With respect to this clonotype: One end of the junction is discordant with germline, which a read error may explain. The chain is built from TRBV7-9 and TRBJ2-3; D may be TRBD1 or TRBD2 (5 bases each). Germline values: CDR1 SEHNR, CDR2 FQNEAQ (reference sequence). There are 13 residues in the CDR3. Here the CDR3 DNA reads TGTACCAGCAGCCTCACTTGGGGGGATACGCAGTATTTT. Amino acids: CTSSLTWGDTQYF.